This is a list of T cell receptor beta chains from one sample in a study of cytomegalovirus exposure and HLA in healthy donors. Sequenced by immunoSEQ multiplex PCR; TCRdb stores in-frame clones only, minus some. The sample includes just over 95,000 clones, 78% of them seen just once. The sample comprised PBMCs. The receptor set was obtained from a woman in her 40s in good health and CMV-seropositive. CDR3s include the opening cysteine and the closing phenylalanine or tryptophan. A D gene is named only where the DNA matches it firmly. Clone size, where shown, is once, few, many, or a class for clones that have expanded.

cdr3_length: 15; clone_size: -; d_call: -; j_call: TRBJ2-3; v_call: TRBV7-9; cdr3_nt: TGTGCCAGCAGCTTAGTCTCCCCTAGCACAGATACGCAGTATTTT; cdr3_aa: CASSLVSPSTDTQYF
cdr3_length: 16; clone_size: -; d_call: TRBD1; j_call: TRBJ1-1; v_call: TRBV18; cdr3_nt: TGTGCCAGCTCAGTCGGGACAGGGTGGTCGGGGACTGAAGCTTTCTTT; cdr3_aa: CASSVGTGWSGTEAFF
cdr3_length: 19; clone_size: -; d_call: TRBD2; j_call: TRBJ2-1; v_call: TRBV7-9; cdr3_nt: TGTGCCAGCAGCTTAAGGGCTAGCGGGAGGGGGGACCGTAGGGATGAGCAGTTCTTC; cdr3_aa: CASSLRASGRGDRRDEQFF
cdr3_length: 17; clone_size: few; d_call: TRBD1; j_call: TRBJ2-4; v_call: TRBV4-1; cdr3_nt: TGCGCCAGCAGCCAAGATCGAGTACAGGGGGCCAAAAACATTCAGTACTTC; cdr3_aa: CASSQDRVQGAKNIQYF
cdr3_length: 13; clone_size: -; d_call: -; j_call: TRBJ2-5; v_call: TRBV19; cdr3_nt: TGTGCCAGTAGGCCGGGACTCCAAGAGACCCAGTACTTC; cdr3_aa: CASRPGLQETQYF
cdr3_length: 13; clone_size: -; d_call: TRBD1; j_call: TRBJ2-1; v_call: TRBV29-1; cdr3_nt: TGCAGCGCTAAACAGGGGGCCGGGAATGAGCAGTTCTTC; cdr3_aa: CSAKQGAGNEQFF
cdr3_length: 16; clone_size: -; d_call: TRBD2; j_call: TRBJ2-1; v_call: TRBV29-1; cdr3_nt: TGCAGCGTTCGTACAAGGACTAGCGGGACCTACAATGAGCAGTTCTTC; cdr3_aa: CSVRTRTSGTYNEQFF
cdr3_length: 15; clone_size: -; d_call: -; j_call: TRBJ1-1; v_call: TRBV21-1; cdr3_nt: TGTGCCAGCCCGAGACAGGGGCCACTGAGGACTGAAGCTTTCTTT; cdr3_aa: CASPRQGPLRTEAFF
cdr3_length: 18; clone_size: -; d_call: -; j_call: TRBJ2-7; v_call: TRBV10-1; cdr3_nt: TGCGCCAGCAGTGAGACCCCTCCGTCTAGCTCCATTGCCTACGAGCAGTACTTC; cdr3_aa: CASSETPPSSSIAYEQYF
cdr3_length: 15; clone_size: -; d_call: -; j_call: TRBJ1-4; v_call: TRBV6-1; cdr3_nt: TGTGCCAGCAGTGAAGTCGGGGGGTCCTACGAAAAACTGTTTTTT; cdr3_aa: CASSEVGGSYEKLFF
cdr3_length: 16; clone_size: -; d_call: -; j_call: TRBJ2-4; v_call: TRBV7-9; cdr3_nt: TGTGCCAGCAGCCATAGCGGCCTTGGTGCCAAAAACATTCAGTACTTC; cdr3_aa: CASSHSGLGAKNIQYF
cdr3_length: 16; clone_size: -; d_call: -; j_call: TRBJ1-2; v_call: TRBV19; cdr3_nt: TGTGCCAGTAGTAACCAATTGGGACTTTCACACTATGGCTACACCTTC; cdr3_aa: CASSNQLGLSHYGYTF
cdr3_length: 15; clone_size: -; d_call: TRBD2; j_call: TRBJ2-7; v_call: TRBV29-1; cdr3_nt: TGCAGCGTTGAAGGGACTAGCGGGAGTGCCTACGAGCAGTACTTC; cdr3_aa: CSVEGTSGSAYEQYF
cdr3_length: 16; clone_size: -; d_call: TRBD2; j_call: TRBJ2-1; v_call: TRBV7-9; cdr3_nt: TGTGCCAGCAGCCCTCTAGCGGGAAGGACCTACAATGAGCAGTTCTTC; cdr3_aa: CASSPLAGRTYNEQFF
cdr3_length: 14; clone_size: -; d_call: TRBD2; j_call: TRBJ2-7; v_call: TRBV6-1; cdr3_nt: TGTGCCAGCAGTCCCGGGACTAGCAAGAACGAGCAGTACTTC; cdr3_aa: CASSPGTSKNEQYF
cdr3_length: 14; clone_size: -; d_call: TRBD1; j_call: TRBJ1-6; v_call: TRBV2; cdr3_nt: TGTGCCAGCAGTGTAGACAGGGGCAATTCACCCCTCCACTTT; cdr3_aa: CASSVDRGNSPLHF
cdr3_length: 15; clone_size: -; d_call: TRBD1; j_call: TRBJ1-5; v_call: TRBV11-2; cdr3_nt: TGTGCCAGCAGCTTAGGGGACAGACTTAATCAGCCCCAGCATTTT; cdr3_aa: CASSLGDRLNQPQHF
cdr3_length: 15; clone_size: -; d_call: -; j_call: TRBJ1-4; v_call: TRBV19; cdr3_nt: TGTGCCAGTAGCCCCAGGGGATCAACTAATGAAAAACTGTTTTTT; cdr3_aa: CASSPRGSTNEKLFF
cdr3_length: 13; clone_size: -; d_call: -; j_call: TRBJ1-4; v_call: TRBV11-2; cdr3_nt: TGTGCCAGCAGCTTCAACAGGGACGAAAAACTGTTTTTT; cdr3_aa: CASSFNRDEKLFF
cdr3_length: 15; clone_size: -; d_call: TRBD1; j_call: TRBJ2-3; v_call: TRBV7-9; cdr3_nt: TGTGCCAGCAGCAGACAGGGAATTAACACAGATACGCAGTATTTT; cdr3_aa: CASSRQGINTDTQYF
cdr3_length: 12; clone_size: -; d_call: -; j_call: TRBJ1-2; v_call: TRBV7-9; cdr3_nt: TGTGCCAGCACCAGGGGCGGCTATGGCTACACCTTC; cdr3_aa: CASTRGGYGYTF
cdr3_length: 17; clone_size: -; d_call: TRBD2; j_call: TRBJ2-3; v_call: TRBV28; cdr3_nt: TGTGCCAGCATGCTACGACCGAGCGGGAGCGGCACAGATACGCAGTATTTT; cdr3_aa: CASMLRPSGSGTDTQYF
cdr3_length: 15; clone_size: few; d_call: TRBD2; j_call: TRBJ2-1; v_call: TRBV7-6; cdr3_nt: TGTGCCAGCAGTTCACCTAGCGGGGGGGAGAGTAGACAGTTCTTC; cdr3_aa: CASSSPSGGESRQFF
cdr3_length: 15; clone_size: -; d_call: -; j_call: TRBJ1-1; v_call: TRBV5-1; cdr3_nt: TGCGCCAGCAGCATAAATAGTGGAGGAGGCACTGAAGCTTTCTTT; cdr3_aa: CASSINSGGGTEAFF
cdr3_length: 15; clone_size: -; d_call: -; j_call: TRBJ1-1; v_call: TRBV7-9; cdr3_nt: TGTGCCAGCAGCCCCATCGGAGTCGATTACACTGAAGCTTTCTTT; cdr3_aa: CASSPIGVDYTEAFF
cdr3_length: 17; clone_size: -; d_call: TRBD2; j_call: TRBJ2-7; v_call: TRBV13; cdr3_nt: TGTGCCAGCAGCCCCAGAGGTTTACTAGCGGGAGAGTGGGAGCAGTACTTC; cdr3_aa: CASSPRGLLAGEWEQYF